This TCR beta chain was sequenced during a study of cytomegalovirus exposure and HLA in healthy donors. Primers: 60 Vbeta forward and 13 Jbeta reverse. Sequencing used immunoSEQ multiplex PCR; TCRdb keeps in-frame clones, though not all of them. The table shows 85,000 to 100,000 clones, with under 80% occurring only once. This donor lacks a recorded CMV serostatus. The V gene's germline CDR1 is MGHDK and CDR2 SYGVNS. The CDR3 loop spans 14 amino acids. Material for sequencing was PBMCs. The chain is built from TRBV25-1 and TRBJ2-5; 11 nucleotides agree with TRBD1. The J call may be wrong; the DNA end is better matched by TRBJ2-7. This receptor was obtained from a human donor in good health. CDR3 residues: CASSVGQGAYEQYF. Written as DNA, the CDR3 is TGTGCCAGCAGTGTGGGACAGGGGGCCTACGAGCAGTACTTC.